The 2 T cell receptor beta chains listed next were all sequenced from one sample in a study of graft-versus-host responses after intestinal transplantation. This table comes from immunoSEQ multiplex PCR, and its TCRdb copy is limited to in-frame clones, with some not included. The sample yields about 18,000 clones, over 75% seen once. This sample comprised PBMCs, obtained roughly 54 weeks after transplant. These receptors originate from a human patient who received an intestinal transplant, so some T cells may come from the graft donor.

This sequence joins TRBV28 and TRBJ1-3; possible D gene TRBD1, 5 bases. The CDR3 totals 13 residues. V was trimmed by 6 bases and J by 4 bases, leaving 10 bases between them. Germline loops: CDR1 MDHEN, CDR2 SYDVKM. The CDR3 region has the DNA TGTGCCAGCAGCCCGGGGACGGGAAACACCATATATTTT. It codes for CASSPGTGNTIYF.

The J gene is TRBJ2-5, the V gene TRBV18; TRBD2 is a possible D gene (5 bases). Per germline, CDR1 KGHSH and CDR2 LQKENI. Trimming left V 6 bases short and J 5 bases short, with 10 bases between. This CDR3 has 12 residues. CDR3 nucleotide sequence: TGTGCCAGCTCGGCCACGGGGGAGACCCAGTACTTC. This codes for CASSATGETQYF.